The clone carrying this T cell receptor beta chain was observed a single time. Germline CDR1 SGHRS, CDR2 YFSETQ. The ends lost 0 bases at V and 6 bases at J; junction bases unmatched: 3. The CDR3 spans 14 residues. This sample is part of a study of blood T cell repertoires in COVID-19. The wider study: Collection of acute and convalescent COVID-19 samples took place in the United States, Italy and Spain. Nucleic acid was either cDNA or gDNA, and it came from T cells, B-cell-depleted T cells, or PBMCs.

This table comes from immunoSEQ multiplex PCR, and its TCRdb copy is limited to in-frame clones, with some not included. The sample comprises about 50,000 clones, about 87% of which are singletons, and roughly 13% rests with the top ten. The chain joins TRBV5-1 to TRBJ1-1; 9 positions agree with TRBD1. The specimen sequenced was peripheral blood. This receptor was obtained from a human donor with active COVID-19. The donor label of this sample is uncertain. The CDR3 spells CASSLGQGVPEAFF. The CDR3 nucleotides are TGCGCCAGCAGCTTGGGACAGGGGGTTCCTGAAGCTTTCTTT.